The 11 T cell receptor beta chains in this list originate from one sample, sequenced in a study of T cell changes during pregnancy in multiple sclerosis. Method: immunoSEQ multiplex PCR; TCRdb's copy keeps in-frame clones and lacks some. The sample has 64,000 or so clones, 92% seen once. The sample consisted of peripheral blood, taken in the first trimester of pregnancy. Source of these receptors: a female donor with multiple sclerosis, enrolled in a pregnancy study.

The chain carries TRBV19 and TRBJ2-7; a possible D gene is TRBD2 (6 bases). This CDR3 contains 15 residues. V was shortened by 4 bases and J by 0 bases, with 13 bases between the two germline ends. CDR1 and CDR2 (germline): LNHDA, SQIVND (reference sequence). This CDR3 reads CASSTAGTLSYEQYF. The DNA of the CDR3 is TGTGCCAGTAGTACCGCCGGGACTCTCTCCTACGAGCAGTACTTC.

The V call is TRBV10-3, the J call TRBJ2-7, with D unclear. Germline CDR1 is ENHRY and CDR2 is SYGVKD. V dropped 3 bases and J dropped 2 bases, with 14 bases sitting between them. This CDR3 has 15 residues. The CDR3 spells CAISDPRWATYEQYF. CDR3 in DNA: TGTGCCATCAGTGACCCTCGGTGGGCCACCTACGAGCAGTACTTC.

The rearrangement joins TRBV12-1 to TRBJ2-2; the table's D call TRBD1 went unverified against the DNA. TRBV12-1 is described as a pseudogene. The CDR3 runs 17 residues. The CDR3 spells CASSPRDINANTGELFF. CDR3 bases: TGTGCCAGCAGCCCCCGGGACATCAACGCGAACACCGGGGAGCTGTTTTTT.

V usage is TRBV2 and J usage is TRBJ1-3; D may be TRBD1 (5 bases). Germline loops: CDR1 SNHLY, CDR2 FYNNEI. The CDR3 totals 17 residues. V gave up 4 bases and J gave up 0 bases, with 16 bases separating them. Here the CDR3 reads CASSARQQTYSGNTIYF. In nucleotides, the CDR3 is TGTGCCAGCAGTGCCCGACAGCAGACGTACTCTGGAAACACCATATATTTT.

This sequence joins TRBV4-3 and TRBJ1-1; D is perhaps TRBD1 (6 bases). Germline loops: CDR1 LGHNA, CDR2 YSLEER. The length of the CDR3 is 16 residues. Trimming shortened V by 1 base and J by 5 bases, and 17 bases separated the two germline ends. In DNA form, the CDR3 reads TGCGCCAGCAGCCAAGCTACGACAGGCCTAGGGACTGAAGCTTTCTTT. It specifies CASSQATTGLGTEAFF.

The chain carries TRBV5-8 and TRBJ1-2; 8 nucleotides align to TRBD1. The CDR3 runs 15 residues. Germline CDR1 SGHTS, CDR2 YDEGEE. Losses at the gene ends were 0 bases for V and 6 bases for J; bases not matched to a gene: 7. CDR3 bases: TGTGCCAGCAGCTTGGGGACAGGGAAAATCGATGGCTACACCTTC. Its protein is CASSLGTGKIDGYTF.

This rearrangement joins TRBV21-1 to TRBJ2-7; TRBD1 reflects the table's D call only, with no check against the DNA. TRBV21-1 represents a pseudogene. The CDR3 length is 16 residues. This CDR3 is CASSKDPRERNSEQYF. CDR3 DNA: TGTGCCAGCAGCAAAGACCCCAGGGAAAGAAACTCCGAGCAGTACTTC.

V is TRBV7-8 and J is TRBJ2-5; 12 bases line up with TRBD2. Germline CDR1 and CDR2: SGHVS and FQNEAQ. V lost 4 bases, J lost 1 base, and 4 bases stayed unmatched. The CDR3 consists of 16 residues. The DNA of the CDR3 is TGTGCCAGCAGCTCGGGACTAGCGGGCGTCCAAGAGACCCAGTACTTC. Translation gives CASSSGLAGVQETQYF.

The J gene is TRBJ1-2, the V gene TRBV28; D call uncertain. The CDR3 runs 14 residues. Germline CDR1 and CDR2: MDHEN and SYDVKM. Trimming left V 4 bases short and J 8 bases short, with 17 bases between. The DNA of the CDR3 is TGTGCCAGCAGTTCTTGGACGGCAAGCGGGGGCTACACCTTC. Its protein is CASSSWTASGGYTF.

The chain is built from TRBV19 and TRBJ1-1; possibly TRBD1 for D (6 bases). This CDR3 has 17 residues. V lost 6 bases to trimming and J lost 0 bases, with 20 bases between them. The V gene's germline CDR1 is LNHDA and CDR2 SQIVND (reference sequence). For the CDR3, the DNA is TGTGCCAGTAGGCAACAGGGTTGGGCCCCTATGAACACTGAAGCTTTCTTT. Its translation: CASRQQGWAPMNTEAFF.

This clone was seen a single time. This sequence joins TRBV27 and TRBJ1-2; D call uncertain. The CDR3 sequence is 15 residues long. In germline, CDR1 is MNHEY, CDR2 SMNVEV (reference sequence). The V and J ends lost 4 bases and 2 bases respectively, with 14 bases between them. CDR3 in amino acids: CASSSLSMLNYGYTF. The CDR3 bases are TGTGCCAGCAGTTCGCTATCCATGCTCAACTATGGCTACACCTTC.